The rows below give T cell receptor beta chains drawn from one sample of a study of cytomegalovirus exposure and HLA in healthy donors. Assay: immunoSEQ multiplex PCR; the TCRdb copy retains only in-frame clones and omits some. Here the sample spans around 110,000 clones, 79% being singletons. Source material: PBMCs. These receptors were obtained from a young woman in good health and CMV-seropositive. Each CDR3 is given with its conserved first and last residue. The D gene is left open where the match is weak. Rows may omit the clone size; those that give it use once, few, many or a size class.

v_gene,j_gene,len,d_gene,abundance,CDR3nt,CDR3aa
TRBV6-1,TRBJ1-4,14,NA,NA,TGTGCCAGCAGTCAACCTGGGGGGGATGAAAAACTGTTTTTT,CASSQPGGDEKLFF
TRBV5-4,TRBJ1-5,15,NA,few,TGTGCCAGCAGCTTAAGCCGCATTAGCAATCAGCCCCAGCATTTT,CASSLSRISNQPQHF
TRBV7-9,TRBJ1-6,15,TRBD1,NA,TGTGCCAGCAGCTTAGGGGACAGACGTTATTCACCCCTCCACTTT,CASSLGDRRYSPLHF
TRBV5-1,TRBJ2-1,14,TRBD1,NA,TGCGCCAGCAGCCCAGGGACAGGGGGCGATGAGCAGTTCTTC,CASSPGTGGDEQFF
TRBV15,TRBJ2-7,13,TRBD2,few,TGTGCCACCAGCAGAGGGGAGGGATACGAGCAGTACTTC,CATSRGEGYEQYF
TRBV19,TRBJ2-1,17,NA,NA,TGTGCCAGTAGCAGACGAAATAGCGGCAGCTCCTACAATGAGCAGTTCTTC,CASSRRNSGSSYNEQFF
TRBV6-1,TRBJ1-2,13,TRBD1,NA,TGTGCCAGCAGTGGTACAGGGGTAGGTGGCTACACCTTC,CASSGTGVGGYTF
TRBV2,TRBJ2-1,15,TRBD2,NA,TGTGCCAGCACCTTTAGCGGGAGGAAGAAAAATGAGCAGTTCTTC,CASTFSGRKKNEQFF
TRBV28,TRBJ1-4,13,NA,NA,TGTGCCAGCAGACGGGACACGGGAGAAAAACTGTTTTTT,CASRRDTGEKLFF
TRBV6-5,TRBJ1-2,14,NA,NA,TGTGCCAGCAGTTACACGGCAGGGAGGGGAGGCTACACCTTC,CASSYTAGRGGYTF